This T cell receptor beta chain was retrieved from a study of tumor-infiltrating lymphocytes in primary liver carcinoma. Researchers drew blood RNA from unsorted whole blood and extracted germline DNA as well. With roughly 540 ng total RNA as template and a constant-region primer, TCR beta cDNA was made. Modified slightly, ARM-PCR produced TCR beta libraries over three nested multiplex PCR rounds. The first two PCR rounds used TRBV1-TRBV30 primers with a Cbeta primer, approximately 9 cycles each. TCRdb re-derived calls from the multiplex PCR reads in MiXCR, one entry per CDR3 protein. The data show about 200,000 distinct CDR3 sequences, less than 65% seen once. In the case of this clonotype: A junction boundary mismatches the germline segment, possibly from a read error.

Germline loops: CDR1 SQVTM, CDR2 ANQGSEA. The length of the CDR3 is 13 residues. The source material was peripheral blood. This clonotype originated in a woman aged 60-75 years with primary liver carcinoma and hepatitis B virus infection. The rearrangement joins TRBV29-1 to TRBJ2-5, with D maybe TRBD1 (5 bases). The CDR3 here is CSVAQDIQETQYF. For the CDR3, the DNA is TGCAGTGTTGCGCAGGACATCCAAGAGACCCAGTACTTC.